This TCR beta chain was identified in a study of T cell repertoires in cytomegalovirus infection. Trimming left V 10 bases short and J 3 bases short, with 9 bases between. The CDR3 loop spans 11 amino acids. TCRdb called the reads again in MiXCR, with one record for every CDR3 protein. This sample has tens of thousands of distinct CDR3 sequences; 22% occur once, and the top ten carry 60% to 80%. A note on this clonotype: Its specificity is not known.

Input material: PBMCs, sequenced either directly or after in vitro stimulation (not recorded which). The origin of this receptor is a human donor in good health (CMV status not recorded). Some clones in this sample may be carry-over from other donors' samples. This chain uses TRBV12-3 or TRBV12-4 with TRBJ1-2; no clear D. The DNA of the CDR3 is TGTGCCACGCCGAGAGACTATGGCTACACCTTC. Translation gives CATPRDYGYTF.